This TCR beta chain is drawn from a study of T cell responses to AZD1222 COVID-19 vaccine (dated by TCRdb to 2020 to 2022). Concerning the study at large: Because spike-specific TCR depth and breadth did not differ between the two schedules, AZD1222 recipients who got a second dose at roughly 4 weeks were pooled with those who got a second dose at roughly 12 weeks. Trial participants were enrolled into age subgroups of 18-55, 56-69 and 70-plus years, which contained around 150, 28 and 57 TCR-sequenced participants, respectively. TCR sequencing was performed for fewer than 250 trial participants, of whom roughly 200 were given two doses of AZD1222 and 26 were given two doses of MenACWY control vaccine.

On the study overall, not on this receptor specifically: The 56-69-year group was small, and its depth increase did not reach significance, likely because of low power. After two AZD1222 doses, spike-specific TCR breadth and depth were significantly higher than at day 0 and than in MenACWY recipients. Participants were mostly white British, with more females than males. The authors suggested clonal diversity may have been underestimated. CD4 TCRs associated with the vaccine covered the entire spike protein, and the dominant responses were in regions 160-218 and 743-854. Because no samples from the day 14 peak response were available, repertoires could be characterized only after the peak T cell response. Nearly half of unique spike-specific TCRs reportedly recognized epitopes outside regions mutated in the B.1.351 and B.1.1.7 variants. Conclusions about previously exposed vaccinees were limited because only five to seven AZD1222 recipients were SARS-CoV-2 seropositive at baseline.

The CDR1 and CDR2 encoded by the germline V gene are MNHEY and SVGEGT. Trimming takes 5 bases off V and 9 bases off J; junction bases not matched to a gene: 12. Reading from cysteine to phenylalanine, the CDR3 counts 16 amino acids. Only CDR3 DNA remains: 48 bases, in frame from the first base. The CDR3 regions of human TCRbeta chains were analyzed by immunosequencing. From the authors' description of their analysis: TCRs in the repertoires were compared against a reference library of SARS-CoV-2-specific TCRs that had been generated with the MIRA antigen-specificity platform. Breadth was defined as the fraction of unique TCRs that were SARS-CoV-2-associated. Depth was defined as the fraction of total T cells that were SARS-CoV-2-associated. Using the MIRA data, every spike-specific TCR was mapped to the spike region that the TCR reacted to and assigned to either a CD4 or a CD8 class. Log10-transformed breadth and depth values were compared by one-way ANOVA with Sidak's multiple comparisons tests. Entries here come from immuneACCESS through TCRdb and include only in-frame sequences with V and J called. Some clones fail to appear in such tables; in the studies checked, an unresolved V gene covers under half of the shortfall, and the cause of the remainder is unknown. The DNA gave D and trimming, while V, J and clone size come from that table. This sample holds 150,000 to 180,000 clones; around 89% were observed only once. The ten largest make up less than 3.5% of the sample.

Comments on this clone: Its antigen remains undetermined. Base qualities were left out, and no much larger clone turns up one base away.

Sample time point, as interpreted from the label and publication: baseline before first vaccination. Vaccinee samples were obtained from the UK trials COV001 and COV002, which included a single-blind randomized controlled phase 2/3 trial of AZD1222 (ChAdOx1 nCoV-19) in healthy adults. For TCRbeta chain sequencing, PBMC samples from trial participants were taken at day 0 and at day 28 after the second dose. The specimen was peripheral blood, collected on day 0 of AZD1222 vaccination. This sequence originates from an adult in good health. This chain is built from TRBV6-2 or TRBV6-3 and TRBJ2-1, with 11 junctional bases fitting TRBD1. The DNA is as follows: TGTGCCAGCAGTACCCCGGACAGGGGGCCTAGGGGTGAGCAGTTCTTC. This yields the protein CASSTPDRGPRGEQFF.